The source of this T cell receptor (beta chain) is a study of cytomegalovirus exposure and HLA in healthy donors. A multiplex PCR was run with 60 Vbeta primers and 13 Jbeta primers. How the authors handled the data: Approximately 12 million of 70 million to 80 million unique TCR beta chains were shared, per a later count. Sequencing was performed with immunoSEQ multiplex PCR; in TCRdb, only in-frame clones are kept and a portion is missing. That table gives V, J and clone size, and the DNA gave D and trimming. The sample shows roughly 230,000 clones, 80% to 95% of them seen only once. With respect to this clone: What it recognizes is unknown.

Study-wide results and caveats: Most CMV-associated TCR beta chains were later found to appear HLA-restricted. As was reported, the classifier diagnosed cytomegalovirus status with high specificity and sensitivity. The CMV antigen specificity of three CMV-associated chains was confirmed through in vitro analysis.

Germline V gene lookup returns CDR1 SGHNT and CDR2 YYREEE (reference sequence). The CDR3 covers 14 residues. V was pared by 4 bases and J by 2 bases, with 5 bases of the junction left unmatched. The sequenced sample was PBMCs. This sequence originates from a girl aged 2 to 10 in good health and CMV-seronegative. The V gene is TRBV5-4, the J gene TRBJ2-7; TRBD2 aligns across 8 bases. Here the CDR3 DNA reads TGTGCCAGCAGCCCGGGGGGGGGCACCTACGAGCAGTACTTC. Translated: CASSPGGGTYEQYF.